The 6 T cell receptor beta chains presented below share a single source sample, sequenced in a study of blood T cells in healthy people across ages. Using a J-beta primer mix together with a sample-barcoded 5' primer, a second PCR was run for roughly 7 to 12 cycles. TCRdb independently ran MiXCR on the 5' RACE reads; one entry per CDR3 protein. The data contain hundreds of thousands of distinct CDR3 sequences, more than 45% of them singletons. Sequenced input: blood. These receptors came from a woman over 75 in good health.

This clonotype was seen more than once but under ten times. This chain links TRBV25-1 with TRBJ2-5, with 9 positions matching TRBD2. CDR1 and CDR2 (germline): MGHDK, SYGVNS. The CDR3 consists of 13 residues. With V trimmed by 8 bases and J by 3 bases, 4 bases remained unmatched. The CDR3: CASGSGGKETQYF. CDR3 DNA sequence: TGTGCCAGCGGTAGCGGGGGTAAAGAGACCCAGTACTTC.

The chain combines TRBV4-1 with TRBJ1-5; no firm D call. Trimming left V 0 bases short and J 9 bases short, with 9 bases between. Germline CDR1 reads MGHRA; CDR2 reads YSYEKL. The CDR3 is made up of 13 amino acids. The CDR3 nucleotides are TGCGCCAGCAGCCAAGACCTCAAACCGCCCCAGCATTTT. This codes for CASSQDLKPPQHF.

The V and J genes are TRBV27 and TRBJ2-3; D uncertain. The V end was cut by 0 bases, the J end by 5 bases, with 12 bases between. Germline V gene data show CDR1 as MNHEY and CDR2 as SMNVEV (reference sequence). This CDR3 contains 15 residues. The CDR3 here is CASSLSEPRIDTQYF. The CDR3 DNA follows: TGTGCCAGCAGTTTATCCGAACCTCGCATAGATACGCAGTATTTT.

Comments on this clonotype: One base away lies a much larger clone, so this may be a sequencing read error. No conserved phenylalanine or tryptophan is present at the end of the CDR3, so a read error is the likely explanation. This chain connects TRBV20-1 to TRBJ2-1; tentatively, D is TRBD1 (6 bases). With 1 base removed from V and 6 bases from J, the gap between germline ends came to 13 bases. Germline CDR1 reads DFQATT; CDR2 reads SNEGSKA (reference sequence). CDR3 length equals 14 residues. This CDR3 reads CSARVGQGFNEQFL. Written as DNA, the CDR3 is TGCAGTGCTAGAGTGGGCCAGGGGTTCAATGAGCAGTTCCTC.

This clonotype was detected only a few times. CDR3 DNA sequence: TGTGCCAGCAGCCTGGGGCGGAGCTCCTATAATTCACCCCTCCACTTT. Its protein is CASSLGRSSYNSPLHF. The gene calls are TRBV9 and TRBJ1-6; D may be TRBD1 (5 bases). Germline assignment: CDR1 SGDLS and CDR2 YYNGEE. This CDR3 has 16 residues. V was pared by 4 bases and J by 0 bases, with 11 bases between.

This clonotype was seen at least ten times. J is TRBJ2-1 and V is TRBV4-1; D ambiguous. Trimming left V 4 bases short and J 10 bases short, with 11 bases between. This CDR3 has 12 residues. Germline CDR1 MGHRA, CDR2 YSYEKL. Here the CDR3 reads CASSLPIREQFF. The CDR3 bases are TGCGCCAGCAGCCTGCCAATACGCGAGCAGTTCTTC.